This TCR beta chain emerged from a study of cytomegalovirus exposure and HLA in healthy donors. This PCR relied on a set of 60 Vbeta primers and 13 Jbeta primers. The repertoire was sequenced with immunoSEQ multiplex PCR; TCRdb's copy has only in-frame clones and lacks some. This sample has under 150,000 clones, with 82% found just once. The TCR was taken from a boy younger than 18 in good health and CMV-seronegative. The sample was PBMCs.

In nucleotides, the CDR3 is TGTGCCAGCAGTAGAAGCGGGAGTCTGTACAATGAGCAGTTCTTC. Residues: CASSRSGSLYNEQFF. The chain carries TRBV6-5 and TRBJ2-1; the match to TRBD2 covers 8 bases. V was pared by 5 bases and J by 4 bases, with 7 bases of the junction left unmatched. This CDR3 comprises 15 residues. CDR1 and CDR2 from the germline V gene are MNHEY and SVGAGI.